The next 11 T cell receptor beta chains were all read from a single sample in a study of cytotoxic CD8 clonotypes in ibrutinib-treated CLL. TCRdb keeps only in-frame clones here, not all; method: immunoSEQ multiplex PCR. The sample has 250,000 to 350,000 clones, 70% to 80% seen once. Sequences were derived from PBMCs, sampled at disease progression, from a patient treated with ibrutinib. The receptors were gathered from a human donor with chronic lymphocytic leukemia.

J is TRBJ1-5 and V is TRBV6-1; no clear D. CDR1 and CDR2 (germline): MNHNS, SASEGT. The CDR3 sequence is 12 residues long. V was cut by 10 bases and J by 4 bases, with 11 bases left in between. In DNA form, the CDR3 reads TGTGCCACCGCGCGGGGTAATCAGCCCCAGCATTTT. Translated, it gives CATARGNQPQHF.

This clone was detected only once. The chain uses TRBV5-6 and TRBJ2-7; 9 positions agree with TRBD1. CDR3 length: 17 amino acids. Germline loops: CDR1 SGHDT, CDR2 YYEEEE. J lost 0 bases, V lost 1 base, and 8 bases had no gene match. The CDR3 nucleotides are TGTGCCAGCAGCTTGCTCGGGGGACAGGGTTTCTCCTACGAGCAGTACTTC. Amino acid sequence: CASSLLGGQGFSYEQYF.

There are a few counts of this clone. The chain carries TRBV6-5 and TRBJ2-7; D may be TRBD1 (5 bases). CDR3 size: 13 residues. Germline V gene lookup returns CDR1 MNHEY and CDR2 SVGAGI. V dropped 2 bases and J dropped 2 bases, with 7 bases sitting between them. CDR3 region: CASSYGATYEQYF. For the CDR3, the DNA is TGTGCCAGCAGTTACGGGGCTACCTACGAGCAGTACTTC.

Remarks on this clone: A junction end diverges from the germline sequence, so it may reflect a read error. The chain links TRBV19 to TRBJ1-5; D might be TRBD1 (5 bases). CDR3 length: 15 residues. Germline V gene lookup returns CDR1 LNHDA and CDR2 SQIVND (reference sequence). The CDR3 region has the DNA TGTGCCAGTAGTGAGCTCGGGACTCCCAATAAGCCCCAGCATTTT. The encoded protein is CASSELGTPNKPQHF.

For the CDR3, the DNA is TGTGCTAGTGGTTTGTGGGCCGGGACACTTCCTGGAAACACCATATATTTT. Protein sequence: CASGLWAGTLPGNTIYF. The chain recombines TRBV12-5 with TRBJ1-3; TRBD1 is a possible D gene (6 bases). Germline assignment: CDR1 LGHNT and CDR2 FRNRAP. V dropped 2 bases and J dropped 2 bases, with 16 bases sitting between them. The CDR3 runs to 17 residues.

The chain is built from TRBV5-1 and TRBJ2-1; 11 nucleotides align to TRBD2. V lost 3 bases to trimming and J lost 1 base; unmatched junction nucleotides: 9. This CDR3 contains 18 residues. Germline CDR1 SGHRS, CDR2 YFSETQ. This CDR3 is CASSSPTSGVGSYNEQFF. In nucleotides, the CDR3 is TGCGCCAGCAGCTCGCCGACTAGCGGGGTAGGATCCTACAATGAGCAGTTCTTC.

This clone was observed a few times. CDR3 region: CASSPPPSTDTQYF. CDR3 nucleotide sequence: TGTGCCAGCTCACCACCACCAAGCACAGATACGCAGTATTTT. This chain uses TRBV18 with TRBJ2-3; no clear D gene. The germline CDR1 and CDR2 sequences are KGHSH and LQKENI. The CDR3 totals 14 residues. V dropped 0 bases and J dropped 0 bases, with 4 bases sitting between them. Full variable domain (remainder filled in from reference TRBV18 and TRBJ2-3): NAGVMQNPRHLVRRRGQEARLRCSPMKGHSHVYWYRQLPEEGLKFMVYLQKENIIDESGMPKERFSAEFPKEGPSILRIQQVVRGDSAAYFCASSPPPSTDTQYFGPGTRLTVL.

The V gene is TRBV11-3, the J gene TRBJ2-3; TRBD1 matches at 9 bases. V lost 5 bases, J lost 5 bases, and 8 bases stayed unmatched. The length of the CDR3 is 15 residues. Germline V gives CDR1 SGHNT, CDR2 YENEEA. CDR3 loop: CASSRGTGPLDTQYF. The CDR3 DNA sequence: TGTGCCAGCAGCCGCGGGACAGGGCCCCTAGATACGCAGTATTTT. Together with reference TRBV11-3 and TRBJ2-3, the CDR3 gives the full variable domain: EAGVVQSPRYKIIEKKQPVAFWCNPISGHNTLYWYLQNLGQGPELLIRYENEEAVDDSQLPKDRFSAERLKGVDSTLKIQPAELGDSAVYLCASSRGTGPLDTQYFGPGTRLTVL.

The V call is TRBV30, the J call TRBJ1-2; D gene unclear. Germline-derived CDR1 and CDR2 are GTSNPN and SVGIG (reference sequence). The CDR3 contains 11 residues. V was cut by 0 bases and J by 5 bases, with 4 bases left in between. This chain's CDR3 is CAWSVQYGYTF. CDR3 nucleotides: TGTGCCTGGAGTGTACAATATGGCTACACCTTC.

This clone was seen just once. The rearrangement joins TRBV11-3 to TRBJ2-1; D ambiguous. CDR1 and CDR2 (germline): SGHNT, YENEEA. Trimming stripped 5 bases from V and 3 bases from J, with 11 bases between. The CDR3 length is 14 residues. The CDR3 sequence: CASSPRTDYNEQFF. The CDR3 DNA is TGTGCCAGCAGCCCAAGGACGGACTACAATGAGCAGTTCTTC.

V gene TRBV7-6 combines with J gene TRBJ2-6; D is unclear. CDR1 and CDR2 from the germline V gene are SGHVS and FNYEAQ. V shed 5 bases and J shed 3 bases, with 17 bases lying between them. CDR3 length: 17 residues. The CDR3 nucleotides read TGTGCCAGCAGCAATACCATTGGGTTGGTTGGGGCCAACGTCCTGACTTTC. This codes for CASSNTIGLVGANVLTF.